This TCR beta chain is from a study of shared clonotypes between healthy human individuals. Study-level findings and limits: Larger estimated richness was generally recorded for naive subsets relative to memory subsets.

Naive CD8 cells lacked CD45RO and underwent positive selection for CCR7, leaving out terminally differentiated effector memory CD45RA+ cells. Healthy and HIV-negative, the adult donors had no recent acute infections or vaccinations. This CDR3 has 16 amino acids. The junction had 12 bases not matched to a gene; V was cut back by 0 bases and J by 10 bases. Germline lookup yields CDR1 SGDLS and CDR2 YYNGEE. TCRdb's table, derived via immunoSEQ multiplex PCR, lists solely in-frame clones and lacks some. The data contain some 580,000 clones, 98% of them seen just once; the ten biggest clones take up 0.25% to 0.35%. A word on this clone: What it binds is unknown.

The chain carries TRBV9 and TRBJ2-1; 8 bases agree with TRBD1. The TCR comes from a young man in good health. Sequencing was performed on naive CD8+ T cells sorted from blood. The CDR3 bases are TGTGCCAGCAGCGTAGCATCAGGGGGCTTGGTAAGCGAGCAGTTCTTC. This gives the protein CASSVASGGLVSEQFF.